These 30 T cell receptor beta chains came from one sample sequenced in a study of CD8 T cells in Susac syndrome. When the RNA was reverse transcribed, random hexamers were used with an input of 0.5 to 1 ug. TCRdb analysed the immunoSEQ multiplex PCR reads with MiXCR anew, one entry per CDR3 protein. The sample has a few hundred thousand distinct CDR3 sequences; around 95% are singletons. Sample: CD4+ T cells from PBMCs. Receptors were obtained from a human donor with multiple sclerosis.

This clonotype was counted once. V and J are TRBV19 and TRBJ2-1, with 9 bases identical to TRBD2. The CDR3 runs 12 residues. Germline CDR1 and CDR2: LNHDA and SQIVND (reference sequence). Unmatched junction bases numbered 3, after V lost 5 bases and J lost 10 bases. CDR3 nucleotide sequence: TGTGCCAGTAGTTCCGGGACTAGCGAGCAGTTCTTC. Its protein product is CASSSGTSEQFF.

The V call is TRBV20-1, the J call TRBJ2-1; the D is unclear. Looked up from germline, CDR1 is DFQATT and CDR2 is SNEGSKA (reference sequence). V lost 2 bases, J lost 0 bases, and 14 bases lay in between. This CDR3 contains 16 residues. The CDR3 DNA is TGCAGTGCTAGAAAGGGCCGCTCGAGCTCCTACAATGAGCAGTTCTTC. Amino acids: CSARKGRSSSYNEQFF.

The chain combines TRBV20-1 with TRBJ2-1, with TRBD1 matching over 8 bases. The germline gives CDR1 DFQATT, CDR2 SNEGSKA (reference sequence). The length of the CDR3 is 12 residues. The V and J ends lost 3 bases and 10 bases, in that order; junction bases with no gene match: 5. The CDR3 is CSASQGAREQFF. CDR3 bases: TGCAGTGCTAGTCAGGGGGCGCGGGAGCAGTTCTTC.

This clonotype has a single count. The CDR3 region is CSVSRPQGGEFF. The CDR3 bases are TGCAGCGTGTCCCGGCCGCAGGGAGGGGAGTTCTTC. The J gene is TRBJ2-1, the V gene TRBV29-1; 7 bases match TRBD2. Germline V CDR1 and CDR2: SQVTM, ANQGSEA. The CDR3 has 12 amino acids. V shed 6 bases and J 14 bases; nucleotides not matched to a gene: 13.

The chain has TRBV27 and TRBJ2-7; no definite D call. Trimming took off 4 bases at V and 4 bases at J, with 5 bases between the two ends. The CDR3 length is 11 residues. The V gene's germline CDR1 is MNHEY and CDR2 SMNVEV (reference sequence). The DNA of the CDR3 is TGTGCCAGCAGTTCCACATACGAGCAGTACTTC. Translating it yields CASSSTYEQYF.

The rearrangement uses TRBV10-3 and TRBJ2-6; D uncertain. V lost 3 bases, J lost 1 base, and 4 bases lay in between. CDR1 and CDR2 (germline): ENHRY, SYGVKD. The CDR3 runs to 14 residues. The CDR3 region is CAISEGSGANVLTF. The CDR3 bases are TGTGCCATCAGTGAAGGGTCTGGGGCCAACGTCCTGACTTTC.

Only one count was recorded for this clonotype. The CDR3 region is CASSPGTDINYGYTF. CDR3 coding DNA: TGCGCCAGCAGCCCCGGGACGGACATCAATTATGGCTACACCTTC. The chain joins TRBV5-1 to TRBJ1-2; possibly TRBD1 for D (5 bases). The CDR3 is 15 amino acids. Trimming left V 4 bases short and J 5 bases short, with 18 bases between. Germline lookup yields CDR1 SGHRS and CDR2 YFSETQ. Full variable domain (outside the CDR3, taken from reference TRBV5-1 and TRBJ1-2): KAGVTQTPRYLIKTRGQQVTLSCSPISGHRSVSWYQQTPGQGLQFLFEYFSETQRNKGNFPGRFSGRQFSNSRSEMNVSTLELGDSALYLCASSPGTDINYGYTFGSGTRLTVV.

The CDR3 nucleotides read TGTGCCAGCAGTTTGACTAGCGGGGGGAAAAACAATGAGCAGTTCTTC. The encoded protein is CASSLTSGGKNNEQFF. The chain carries TRBV12-3 or TRBV12-4 and TRBJ2-1; 13 bases are a match to TRBD2. V lost 3 bases, J lost 5 bases, and 4 bases stayed unmatched. The CDR3 contains 16 residues.

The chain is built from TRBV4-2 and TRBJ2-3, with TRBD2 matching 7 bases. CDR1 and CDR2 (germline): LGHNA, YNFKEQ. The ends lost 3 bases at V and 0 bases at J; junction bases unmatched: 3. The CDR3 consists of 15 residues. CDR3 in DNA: TGTGCCAGCAGCCAGGTTAGCGGGAGCACAGATACGCAGTATTTT. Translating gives CASSQVSGSTDTQYF.

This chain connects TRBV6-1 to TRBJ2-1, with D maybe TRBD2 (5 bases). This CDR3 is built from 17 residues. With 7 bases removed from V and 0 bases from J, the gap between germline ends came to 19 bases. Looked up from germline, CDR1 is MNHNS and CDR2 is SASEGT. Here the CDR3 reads CASTKRKLAGSYNEQFF. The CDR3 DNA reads TGTGCCAGCACCAAGCGAAAGCTAGCAGGCTCCTACAATGAGCAGTTCTTC.

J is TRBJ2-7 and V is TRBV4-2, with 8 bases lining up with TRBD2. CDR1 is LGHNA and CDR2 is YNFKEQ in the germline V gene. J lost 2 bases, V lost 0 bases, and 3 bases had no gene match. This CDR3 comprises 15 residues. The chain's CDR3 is CASSQDTSGTYEQYF. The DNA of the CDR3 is TGTGCCAGCAGCCAAGATACTAGCGGAACCTACGAGCAGTACTTC.

As DNA, the CDR3 is TGTGCCAGCAGCTTAACCCTATCCTTGCCTAACTCCTACAATGAGCAGTTCTTC. Translating gives CASSLTLSLPNSYNEQFF. The V gene is TRBV7-3, the J gene TRBJ2-1; D is unresolved. The V gene's germline CDR1 is SGHTA and CDR2 FQGTGA. This CDR3 region has 18 residues. V lost 0 bases and J lost 0, with 15 bases in between.

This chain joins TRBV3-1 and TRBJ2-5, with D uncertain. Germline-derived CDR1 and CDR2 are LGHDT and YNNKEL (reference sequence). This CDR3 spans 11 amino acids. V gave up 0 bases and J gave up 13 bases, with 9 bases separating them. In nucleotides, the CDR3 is TGTGCCAGCAGCCAAGAAGCCGGCACGTACTTC. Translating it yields CASSQEAGTYF.

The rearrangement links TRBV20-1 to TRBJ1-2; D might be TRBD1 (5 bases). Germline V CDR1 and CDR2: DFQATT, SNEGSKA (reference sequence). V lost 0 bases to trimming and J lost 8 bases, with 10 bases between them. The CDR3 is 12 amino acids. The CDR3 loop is CSAREWGEGYTF. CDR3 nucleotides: TGCAGTGCTAGAGAGTGGGGGGAGGGCTACACCTTC.

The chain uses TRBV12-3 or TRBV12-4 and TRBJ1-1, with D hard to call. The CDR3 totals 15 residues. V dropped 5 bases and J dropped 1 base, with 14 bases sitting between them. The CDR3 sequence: CASSNTRHQNTEAFF. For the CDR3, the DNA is TGTGCCAGCAGTAACACCAGACACCAGAACACTGAAGCTTTCTTT.

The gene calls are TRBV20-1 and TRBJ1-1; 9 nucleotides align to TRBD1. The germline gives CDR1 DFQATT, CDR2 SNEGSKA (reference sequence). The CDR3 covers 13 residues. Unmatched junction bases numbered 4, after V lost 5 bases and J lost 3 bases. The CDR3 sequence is CSAPGQGYTEAFF. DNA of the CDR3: TGCAGTGCTCCGGGACAGGGCTACACTGAAGCTTTCTTT.

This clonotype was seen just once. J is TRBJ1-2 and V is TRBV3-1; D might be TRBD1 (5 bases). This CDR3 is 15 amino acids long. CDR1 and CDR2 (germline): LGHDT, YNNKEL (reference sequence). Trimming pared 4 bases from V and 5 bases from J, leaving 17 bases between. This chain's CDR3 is CASSPTGGRGYGYTF. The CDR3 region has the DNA TGTGCCAGCAGCCCGACTGGGGGTCGGGGATATGGCTACACCTTC.

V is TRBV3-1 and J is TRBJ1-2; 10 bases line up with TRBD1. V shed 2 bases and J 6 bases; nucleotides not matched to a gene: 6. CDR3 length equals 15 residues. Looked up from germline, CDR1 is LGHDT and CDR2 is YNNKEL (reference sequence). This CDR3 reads CASSQFDRGRNGYTF. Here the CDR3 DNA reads TGTGCCAGCAGCCAATTCGACAGGGGGCGAAATGGCTACACCTTC.

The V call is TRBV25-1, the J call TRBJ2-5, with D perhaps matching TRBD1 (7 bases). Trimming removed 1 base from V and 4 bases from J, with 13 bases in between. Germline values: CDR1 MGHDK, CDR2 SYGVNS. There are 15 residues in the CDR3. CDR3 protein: CASSEWRGPGETQYF. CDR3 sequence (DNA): TGTGCCAGCAGTGAATGGAGGGGGCCTGGAGAGACCCAGTACTTC. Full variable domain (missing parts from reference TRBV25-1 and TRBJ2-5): EADIYQTPRYLVIGTGKKITLECSQTMGHDKMYWYQQDPGMELHLIHYSYGVNSTEKGDLSSESTVSRIRTEHFPLTLESARPSHTSQYLCASSEWRGPGETQYFGPGTRLLVL.

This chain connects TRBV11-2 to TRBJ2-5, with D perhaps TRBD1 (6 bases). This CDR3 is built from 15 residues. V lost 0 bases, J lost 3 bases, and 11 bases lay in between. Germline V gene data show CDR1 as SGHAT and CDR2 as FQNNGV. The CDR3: CASSLDPRDKETQYF. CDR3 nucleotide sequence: TGTGCCAGCAGCTTAGATCCGAGGGACAAAGAGACCCAGTACTTC.

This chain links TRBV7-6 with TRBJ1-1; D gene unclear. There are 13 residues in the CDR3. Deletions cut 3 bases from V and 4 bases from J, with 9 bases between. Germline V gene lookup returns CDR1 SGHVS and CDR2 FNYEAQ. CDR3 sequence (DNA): TGTGCCAGCAGCTTGCAAGGCGGCACTGAAGCTTTCTTT. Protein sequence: CASSLQGGTEAFF.

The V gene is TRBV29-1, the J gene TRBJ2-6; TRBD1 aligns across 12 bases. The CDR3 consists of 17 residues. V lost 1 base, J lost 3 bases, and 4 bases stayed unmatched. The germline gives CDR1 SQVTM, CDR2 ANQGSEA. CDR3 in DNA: TGCAGCGTTGAAGGGGGACAGGGGGCGCTTGGGGCCAACGTCCTGACTTTC. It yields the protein CSVEGGQGALGANVLTF. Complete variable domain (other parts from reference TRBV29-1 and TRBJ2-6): SAVISQKPSRDICQRGTSLTIQCQVDSQVTMMFWYRQQPGQSLTLIATANQGSEATYESGFVIDKFPISRPNLTFSTLTVSNMSPEDSSIYLCSVEGGQGALGANVLTFGAGSRLTVL.

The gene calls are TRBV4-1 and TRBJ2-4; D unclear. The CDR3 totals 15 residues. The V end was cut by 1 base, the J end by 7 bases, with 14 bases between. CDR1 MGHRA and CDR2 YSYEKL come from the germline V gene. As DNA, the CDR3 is TGCGCCAGCAGCCAAGTGGTAACCCAGATCAACATTCAGTACTTC. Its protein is CASSQVVTQINIQYF.

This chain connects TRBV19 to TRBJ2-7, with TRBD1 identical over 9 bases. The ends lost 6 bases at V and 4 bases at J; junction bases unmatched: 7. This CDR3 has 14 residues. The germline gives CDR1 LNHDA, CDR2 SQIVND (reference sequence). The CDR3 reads CASSRGQGNYEQYF. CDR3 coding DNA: TGTGCCAGTAGCCGCGGACAGGGGAATTACGAGCAGTACTTC.

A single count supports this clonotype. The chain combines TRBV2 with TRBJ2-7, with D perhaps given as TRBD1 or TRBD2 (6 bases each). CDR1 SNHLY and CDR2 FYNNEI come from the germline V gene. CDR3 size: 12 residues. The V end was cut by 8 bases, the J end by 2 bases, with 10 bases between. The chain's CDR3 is CASEGGPYEQYF. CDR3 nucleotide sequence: TGTGCCAGCGAGGGGGGCCCCTACGAGCAGTACTTC.

The CDR3 sequence: CASSQGLNTGELFF. The CDR3 DNA reads TGTGCCAGCAGCCAAGGTCTTAACACCGGGGAGCTGTTTTTT. The chain has TRBV3-1 and TRBJ2-2; D not resolved. This CDR3 is built from 14 residues. Looked up from germline, CDR1 is LGHDT and CDR2 is YNNKEL (reference sequence). The V end lost 1 base, the J end lost 2 bases, and 5 bases lay between the germline ends.

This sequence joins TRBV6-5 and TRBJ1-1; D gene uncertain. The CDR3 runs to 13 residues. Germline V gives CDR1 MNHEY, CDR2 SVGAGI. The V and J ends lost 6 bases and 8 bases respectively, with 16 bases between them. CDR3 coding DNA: TGTGCCAGCAGCCGGAGCGCGGGATGGGAAGCTTTCTTT. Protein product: CASSRSAGWEAFF.

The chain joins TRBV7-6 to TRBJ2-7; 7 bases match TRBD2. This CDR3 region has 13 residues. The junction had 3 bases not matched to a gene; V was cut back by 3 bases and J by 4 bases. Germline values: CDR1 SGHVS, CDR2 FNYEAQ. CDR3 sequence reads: CASSLAGEYEQYF. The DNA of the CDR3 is TGTGCCAGCAGCTTGGCGGGGGAGTACGAGCAGTACTTC.

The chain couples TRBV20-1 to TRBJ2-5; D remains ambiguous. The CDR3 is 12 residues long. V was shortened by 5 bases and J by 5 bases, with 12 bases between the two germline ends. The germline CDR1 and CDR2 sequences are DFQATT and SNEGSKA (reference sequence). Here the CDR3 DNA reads TGCAGTGCTGGGATTACGTGGGAGACCCAGTACTTC. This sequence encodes CSAGITWETQYF.

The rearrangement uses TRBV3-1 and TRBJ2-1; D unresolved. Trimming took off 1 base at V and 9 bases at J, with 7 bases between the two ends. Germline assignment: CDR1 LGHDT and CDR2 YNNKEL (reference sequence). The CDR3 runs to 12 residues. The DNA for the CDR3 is TGTGCCAGCAGCCAAGTAACGGCTGAGCAGTTCTTC. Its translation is CASSQVTAEQFF.